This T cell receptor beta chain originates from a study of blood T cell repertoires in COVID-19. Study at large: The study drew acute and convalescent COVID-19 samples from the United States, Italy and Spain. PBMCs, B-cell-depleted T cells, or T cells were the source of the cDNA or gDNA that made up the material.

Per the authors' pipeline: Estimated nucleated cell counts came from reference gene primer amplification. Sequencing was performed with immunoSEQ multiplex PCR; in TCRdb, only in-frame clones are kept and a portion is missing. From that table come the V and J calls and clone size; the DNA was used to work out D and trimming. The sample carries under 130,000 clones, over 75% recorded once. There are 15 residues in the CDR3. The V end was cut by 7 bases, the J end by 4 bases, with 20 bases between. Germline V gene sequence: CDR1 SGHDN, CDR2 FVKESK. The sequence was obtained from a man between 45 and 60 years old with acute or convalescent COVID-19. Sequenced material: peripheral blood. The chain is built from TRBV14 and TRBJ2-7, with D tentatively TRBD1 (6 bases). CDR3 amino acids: CASTRDNLSGYEQYF. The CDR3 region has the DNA TGTGCCAGCACCCGGGACAACCTTTCGGGTTACGAGCAGTACTTC.